The clone carrying this TCR beta chain was found many times. Its target is not known. These data are taken from a study of CD8 T cells in ankylosing spondylitis. General observations from the study: Seemingly distinctive of ankylosing spondylitis blood was a TCR beta motif formed by eight highly homologous variants.

Construction of TCR beta libraries was performed using quantitative 5'-RACE with molecular barcodes. Each CDR3 protein is one row after TCRdb ran MiXCR on the 5' RACE reads. Among hundreds of thousands of distinct CDR3 sequences listed, 12% were seen once. The CDR3 extends over 17 amino acids. The V gene's germline CDR1 is SEHNR and CDR2 FQNEAQ (reference sequence). V was pared by 0 bases and J by 6 bases, with 18 bases between. This chain connects TRBV7-9 to TRBJ1-5; D is unresolved. The origin of this receptor is a male donor with ankylosing spondylitis. Sequencing input: blood, either unsorted or a sorted T cell fraction (not recorded which). CDR3 nucleotides: TGTGCCAGCAGCTTAGCGACGGGAATTGATAGCGTTCAGCCCCAGCATTTT. Encoded protein: CASSLATGIDSVQPQHF.